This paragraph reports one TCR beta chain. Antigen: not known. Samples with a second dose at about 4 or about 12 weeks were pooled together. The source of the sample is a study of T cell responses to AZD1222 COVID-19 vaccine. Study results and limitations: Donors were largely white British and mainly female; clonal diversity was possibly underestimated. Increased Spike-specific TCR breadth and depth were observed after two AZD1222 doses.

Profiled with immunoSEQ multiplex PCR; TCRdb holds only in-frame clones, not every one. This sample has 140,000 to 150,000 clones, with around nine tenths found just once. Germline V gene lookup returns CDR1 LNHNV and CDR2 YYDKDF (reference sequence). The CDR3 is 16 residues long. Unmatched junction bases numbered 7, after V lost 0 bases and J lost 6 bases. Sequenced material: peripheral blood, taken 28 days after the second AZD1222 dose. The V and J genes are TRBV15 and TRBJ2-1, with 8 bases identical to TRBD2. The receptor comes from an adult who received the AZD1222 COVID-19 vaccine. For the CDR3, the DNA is TGTGCCACCAGCAGAGAATACGGGAGGGCGGCCAATGAGCAGTTCTTC. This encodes CATSREYGRAANEQFF. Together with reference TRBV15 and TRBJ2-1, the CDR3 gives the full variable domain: DAMVIQNPRYQVTQFGKPVTLSCSQTLNHNVMYWYQQKSSQAPKLLFHYYDKDFNNEADTPDNFQSRRPNTSFCFLDIRSPGLGDTAMYLCATSREYGRAANEQFFGPGTRLTVL.